This T cell receptor (beta chain) appears in the sequencing data of a study of cytomegalovirus exposure and HLA in healthy donors. General study findings and limits: Most TCR beta V segments were productive about 87% or about 30% of the time in an earlier analysis. For TCR beta chains, V- and J-gene trimming was later linked to a missense DCLRE1C variant.

In the PCR, 60 Vbeta and 13 Jbeta primers were used. This table comes from immunoSEQ multiplex PCR, and its TCRdb copy is limited to in-frame clones, with some not included. The sample yields around 130,000 clones, around 74% seen once. For this clone: Its specificity is unknown.

The CDR3 is made up of 18 amino acids. Unmatched junction bases numbered 12, after V lost 0 bases and J lost 9 bases. Germline CDR1 LGHNA, CDR2 YSLEER. Sequencing used PBMCs. This clonotype originated in a man aged 25 to 40 in good health and CMV-seronegative. The rearrangement uses TRBV4-3 and TRBJ2-1; 12 bases fit TRBD2. CDR3 DNA: TGCGCCAGCAGCCAAGAAGAGAGGCTAGCGGGAGGGCGTATTGAGCAGTTCTTC. This sequence encodes CASSQEERLAGGRIEQFF.